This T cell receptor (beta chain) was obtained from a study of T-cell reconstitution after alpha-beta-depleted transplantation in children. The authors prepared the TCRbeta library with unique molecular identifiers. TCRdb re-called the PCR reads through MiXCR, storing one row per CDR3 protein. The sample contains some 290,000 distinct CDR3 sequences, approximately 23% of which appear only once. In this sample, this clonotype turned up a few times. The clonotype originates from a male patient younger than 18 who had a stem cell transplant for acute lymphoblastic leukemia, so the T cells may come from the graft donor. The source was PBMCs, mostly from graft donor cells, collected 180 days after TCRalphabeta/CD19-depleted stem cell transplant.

The CDR3 is CASGGTGAMEKLFF. As DNA, the CDR3 is TGTGCCAGCGGAGGGACAGGGGCTATGGAAAAACTGTTTTTT. The J gene is TRBJ1-4, the V gene TRBV27; 10 bases align to TRBD1. This CDR3 comprises 14 residues. J gave up 8 bases and V 8 bases, and 8 bases lay outside the gene matches. Germline V gene sequence: CDR1 MNHEY, CDR2 SMNVEV (reference sequence).